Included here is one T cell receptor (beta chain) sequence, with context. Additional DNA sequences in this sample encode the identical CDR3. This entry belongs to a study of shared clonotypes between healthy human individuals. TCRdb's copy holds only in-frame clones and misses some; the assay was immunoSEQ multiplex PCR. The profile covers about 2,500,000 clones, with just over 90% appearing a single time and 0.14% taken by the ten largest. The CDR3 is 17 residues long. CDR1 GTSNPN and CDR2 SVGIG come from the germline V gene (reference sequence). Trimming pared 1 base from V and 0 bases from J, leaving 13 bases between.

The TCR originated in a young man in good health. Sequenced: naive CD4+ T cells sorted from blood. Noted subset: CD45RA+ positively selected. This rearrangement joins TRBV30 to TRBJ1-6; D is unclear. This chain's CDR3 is CAWSGGRTSSYNSPLHF. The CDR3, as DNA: TGTGCCTGGAGTGGAGGGAGGACGAGCTCCTATAATTCACCCCTCCACTTT. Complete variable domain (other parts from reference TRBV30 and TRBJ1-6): SQTIHQWPATLVQPVGSPLSLECTVEGTSNPNLYWYRQAAGRGLQLLFYSVGIGQISSEVPQNLSASRPQDRQFILSSKKLLLSDSGFYLCAWSGGRTSSYNSPLHFGNGTRLTVT.